The 15 T cell receptor beta chains below all came from one sample that was sequenced in a study of CD4 T cells in relation to SARS-CoV-2 and coronaviruses (dated by TCRdb to the early 2020s). Their antigens are not known. CD4+ T cells from unexposed donors were collected before the COVID-19 pandemic (2011-2018). The EasySep CD4+ T cell isolation kit was used to isolate CD4+ T cells once the cultures had run for under 11 days. The protocol used for the library was the immunoSEQ multiplex PCR assay. Here the immuneACCESS table is served through TCRdb, limited to in-frame sequences with V and J called. Missing clones are a known gap in these copies; in checked studies unresolved V genes cover under half, and the rest lacks a known reason. This sample holds around 25,000 clones; about 80% were observed only once. The top ten clones comprise over 25% of the sample. Input material: CD4+ T cells from PBMCs, cultured in vitro. The receptors derive from a human donor in good health.

The genes are TRBV6-1 and TRBJ1-1; D not resolved. V dropped 6 bases and J dropped 10 bases, with 15 bases sitting between them. Germline-derived CDR1 and CDR2 are MNHNS and SASEGT. This CDR3 is built from 12 residues. The CDR3 spells CASSRQSEGAFF. The CDR3 bases are TGTGCCAGCAGCCGGCAATCTGAAGGAGCTTTCTTT.

The chain employs TRBV6-2 or TRBV6-3 and TRBJ2-7, with D perhaps matching TRBD1 (5 bases). This CDR3 region has 16 residues. The ends were cut back, 0 bases at V and 3 bases at J, with 15 bases in the middle. Germline-derived CDR1 and CDR2 are MNHEY and SVGEGT. CDR3 sequence: CASSYSTQRQSYEQYF. As DNA, the CDR3 is TGTGCCAGCAGTTACTCGACCCAGAGACAGAGCTACGAGCAGTACTTC.

A few counts support this clone. J is TRBJ2-5 and V is TRBV19; no definite D call. With 5 bases removed from V and 0 bases from J, the gap between germline ends came to 13 bases. Germline CDR1 reads LNHDA; CDR2 reads SQIVND (reference sequence). The CDR3 has 15 amino acids. This chain's CDR3 is CASSFLPMYQETQYF. The CDR3, as DNA: TGTGCCAGTAGTTTTCTCCCGATGTACCAAGAGACCCAGTACTTC.

The CDR3 region is CASSQTSGSSEQYF. CDR3 bases: TGTGCCAGCAGTCAGACTAGCGGGAGTTCCGAGCAGTACTTC. This chain connects TRBV7-3 to TRBJ2-7; 12 nucleotides agree with TRBD2. Germline V lookup: CDR1 SGHTA, CDR2 FQGTGA. This CDR3 is 14 amino acids long. V gave up 6 bases and J gave up 6 bases; unmatched junction bases: 6.

In its sample, this clone was seen a few times. The genes are TRBV5-1 and TRBJ1-5; 7 nucleotides align to TRBD1. The CDR3 has 14 residues. Trimming took 4 bases from V and 4 from J; bases not matched to a gene: 5. Per the germline V gene, CDR1 is SGHRS and CDR2 is YFSETQ. Here the CDR3 reads CASSLGTANQPQHF. The CDR3 DNA reads TGCGCCAGCAGCCTCGGGACAGCTAATCAGCCCCAGCATTTT.

V and J are TRBV5-8 and TRBJ2-2; the D call may be TRBD1 or TRBD2 (5 bases each). This CDR3 contains 14 residues. The V gene lost 5 bases and the J gene lost 4 bases, with 12 bases spanning the gap. Germline lookup yields CDR1 SGHTS and CDR2 YDEGEE. CDR3 nucleotide sequence: TGTGCCAGCAGGCCCCGGGGCGGCACCGGGGAGCTGTTTTTT. Encoded protein: CASRPRGGTGELFF. Drawing the rest from reference TRBV5-8 and TRBJ2-2, the complete variable domain is EAGVTQSPTHLIKTRGQQATLRCSPISGHTSVYWYQQALGLGLQFLLWYDEGEERNRGNFPPRFSGRQFPNYSSELNVNALELEDSALYLCASRPRGGTGELFFGEGSRLTVL.

This chain joins TRBV27 and TRBJ1-2; 9 nucleotides match TRBD1. Trimming at V came to 5 bases and at J to 4 bases, leaving 11 bases not matched to a gene. CDR1 and CDR2 (germline): MNHEY, SMNVEV (reference sequence). The CDR3 covers 16 residues. The CDR3 is CASSLEQGAGVYGYTF. CDR3 sequence (DNA): TGTGCCAGCAGTCTAGAACAGGGGGCGGGAGTCTATGGCTACACCTTC.

The chain couples TRBV7-9 to TRBJ2-3, with D unclear. This CDR3 contains 14 residues. CDR1 SEHNR and CDR2 FQNEAQ come from the germline V gene (reference sequence). Trimming pared 1 base from V and 3 bases from J, leaving 8 bases between. The CDR3 reads CASSLVTDTDTQYF. CDR3 sequence (DNA): TGTGCCAGCAGCTTAGTAACTGATACAGATACGCAGTATTTT.

The chain uses TRBV28 and TRBJ1-1; 8 bases are shared with TRBD1. CDR3 length: 15 amino acids. From germline, CDR1 is MDHEN and CDR2 SYDVKM. The junction had 13 bases not matched to a gene; V was cut back by 8 bases and J by 5 bases. In DNA, the CDR3 is TGTGCCAGCCCCGCGGCAGGGGGCGGTGGAACTGAAGCTTTCTTT. Protein: CASPAAGGGGTEAFF. Variable domain in full (rest from reference TRBV28 and TRBJ1-1): DVKVTQSSRYLVKRTGEKVFLECVQDMDHENMFWYRQDPGLGLRLIYFSYDVKMKEKGDIPEGYSVSREKKERFSLILESASTNQTSMYLCASPAAGGGGTEAFFGQGTRLTVV.

The CDR3 sequence: CASSPGDGLGEQFF. The CDR3 bases are TGTGCCAGCAGCCCAGGGGACGGGCTCGGTGAGCAGTTCTTC. This chain links TRBV11-3 with TRBJ2-1, with D possibly being TRBD1 (6 bases). Trimming shortened V by 5 bases and J by 9 bases, and 17 bases separated the two germline ends. The CDR3 is 14 amino acids. Per germline, CDR1 SGHNT and CDR2 YENEEA.

V usage is TRBV12-3 or TRBV12-4 and J usage is TRBJ2-7, with D uncertain. The CDR3 length is 11 residues. Trimming took 4 bases from V and 2 from J, leaving 3 bases between them. CDR3 loop: CASSSAYEQYF. The CDR3 DNA follows: TGTGCCAGCAGTTCTGCCTACGAGCAGTACTTC.

The rearrangement links TRBV19 to TRBJ2-2; D is perhaps TRBD2 (7 bases). Germline loops: CDR1 LNHDA, CDR2 SQIVND (reference sequence). The V and J ends lost 4 bases and 6 bases respectively, with 12 bases between them. This CDR3 comprises 14 residues. The CDR3 reads CASSRAGAAGELFF. The CDR3 coding sequence is TGTGCCAGTAGTAGGGCGGGGGCCGCCGGGGAGCTGTTTTTT.

V usage is TRBV12-5 and J usage is TRBJ1-4; D is possibly TRBD1 (6 bases). Germline CDR1 and CDR2: LGHNT and FRNRAP. The CDR3 has 14 amino acids. V was cut by 6 bases and J by 3 bases, with 11 bases left in between. The DNA of the CDR3 is TGTGCTAGTGGCCCAGGGGTGTCTAATGAAAAACTGTTTTTT. The encoded protein is CASGPGVSNEKLFF.

The V call is TRBV6-6, the J call TRBJ2-7; no firm D call. Trimming removed 7 bases at V and 2 bases at J, with 15 bases between. Germline V lookup: CDR1 MNHNY, CDR2 SVGAGI (reference sequence). The CDR3 runs to 14 residues. The CDR3 sequence is CASTLREGPYEQYF. CDR3 DNA sequence: TGTGCCAGCACCCTTAGGGAAGGCCCCTACGAGCAGTACTTC.

The chain links TRBV11-3 to TRBJ2-3; 9 bases fit TRBD2. V shed 1 base and J 1 base; nucleotides not matched to a gene: 0. The CDR3 is 15 amino acids. The germline gives CDR1 SGHNT, CDR2 YENEEA. This CDR3 is CASSLVAGGTDTQYF. As DNA, the CDR3 is TGTGCCAGCAGCTTAGTAGCGGGGGGCACAGATACGCAGTATTTT.